One TCR beta chain is described in this entry. The assay was immunoSEQ multiplex PCR, and TCRdb's table has in-frame clones only and misses some. The table includes 70,000 or so clones, more than 80% detected once. The data were taken from a study of OX40 agonist ivuxolimab in advanced cancers. Study as a whole: Previous treatment with anti-PD-1, anti-PD-L1 or anti-CTLA-4 therapy was allowed; about 40% had received some. Of the patients, three showed partial responses, one with hepatocellular carcinoma and two with cutaneous melanoma.

The V gene's germline CDR1 is LNHDA and CDR2 SQIVND (reference sequence). V dropped 4 bases and J dropped 7; count of bases not matched to a gene: 5. This CDR3 comprises 14 residues. The V call is TRBV19, the J call TRBJ1-5; 9 positions agree with TRBD1. The TCR originated in an adult with an advanced solid tumor such as melanoma, head and neck, liver or kidney cancer. This specimen consisted of CD4+ or CD8+ T cells sorted from blood, obtained in a trial of the OX40 agonist ivuxolimab. CDR3 loop: CASSRQGVEQPQHF. The CDR3 DNA reads as TGTGCCAGTAGTAGACAGGGGGTTGAGCAGCCCCAGCATTTT. Supplemented by reference TRBV19 and TRBJ1-5, the full variable domain reads DGGITQSPKYLFRKEGQNVTLSCEQNLNHDAMYWYRQDPGQGLRLIYYSQIVNDFQKGDIAEGYSVSREKKESFPLTVTSAQKNPTAFYLCASSRQGVEQPQHFGDGTRLSIL.